One and the same sample provided the 20 T cell receptor beta chains below, sequenced in a study of blood T cells in healthy people across ages (dated by TCRdb to about 2015). The method was 5' RACE. Sequencing was performed on an Illumina HiSeq 2500. A second PCR of roughly 7 to 12 cycles was performed with a sample-barcoded 5' primer and a J-beta primer mix. TCRdb reran the public reads through fastp at Q25 and MiXCR, keeping productive beta chains. Each CDR3 protein gets just one entry, which takes the most common genes and DNA from the rows behind it. Here the sample has about 1.5 million distinct CDR3 sequences; around two fifths occur a single time. Clones ranked in the top ten supply roughly 7.7% of the sample. The sequencing sample was made of blood. The receptors stem from a young woman in good health.

Ten or more counts support this clonotype. V and J are TRBV29-1 and TRBJ2-3, with 7 positions matching TRBD2. The CDR3 has 15 residues. Germline CDR1 SQVTM, CDR2 ANQGSEA. V was clipped by 7 bases and J by 0 bases; unmatched bases: 10. In DNA, the CDR3 is TGCAGCGGAGGTAGCGGACTAGTGAGCACAGATACGCAGTATTTT. It is translated as CSGGSGLVSTDTQYF.

The CDR3 loop is CASSATASSYEQYF. The CDR3 DNA reads as TGTGCCAGCAGTGCGACAGCCAGCTCCTACGAGCAGTACTTC. This rearrangement joins TRBV2 to TRBJ2-7; TRBD1 might be the D (5 bases). Germline values: CDR1 SNHLY, CDR2 FYNNEI. Trimming pared 4 bases from V and 0 bases from J, leaving 10 bases between. This CDR3 is 14 amino acids long. Full variable domain (outside the CDR3, taken from reference TRBV2 and TRBJ2-7): EPEVTQTPSHQVTQMGQEVILRCVPISNHLYFYWYRQILGQKVEFLVSFYNNEISEKSEIFDDQFSVERPDGSNFTLKIRSTKLEDSAMYFCASSATASSYEQYFGPGTRLTVT.

This clonotype was picked up a small number of times. The chain couples TRBV7-2 to TRBJ2-3; D unresolved. V lost 6 bases to trimming and J lost 11 bases, with 21 bases between them. Germline CDR1 and CDR2: SGHTA and FQGNSA. The CDR3 runs 14 residues. Written as DNA, the CDR3 is TGTGCCAGCAGGTTCCTTGGGGTCCGGATGCTGCAGTATTTT. This gives the protein CASRFLGVRMLQYF.

Turning to this clonotype: The junction departs from germline at one end; a sequencing error may be responsible. This chain joins TRBV7-9 and TRBJ2-1; D is uncertain. Per the germline V gene, CDR1 is SEHNR and CDR2 is FQNEAQ (reference sequence). The CDR3 totals 14 residues. In DNA, the CDR3 is TGTGCCGGCAGCTTAGAAGCCCGAGTGGATGAGCAGTTCTTC. Its protein product is CAGSLEARVDEQFF.

The chain employs TRBV6-6 and TRBJ2-7; D is unresolved. The V and J ends lost 3 bases and 3 bases respectively, with 6 bases between them. Germline lookup yields CDR1 MNHNY and CDR2 SVGAGI (reference sequence). This CDR3 region has 12 residues. The CDR3 region is CASSYGFYEQYF. CDR3 coding DNA: TGTGCCAGCAGTTATGGTTTCTACGAGCAGTACTTC.

This clonotype was recorded once. J is TRBJ2-2 and V is TRBV7-2; D is perhaps TRBD1 (6 bases). This CDR3 comprises 15 residues. Germline loops: CDR1 SGHTA, CDR2 FQGNSA. V was cut by 6 bases and J by 3 bases, with 14 bases left in between. CDR3 region: CASRSRDTHTGELFF. CDR3 in DNA: TGTGCCAGCAGAAGCCGGGACACACACACCGGGGAGCTGTTTTTT.

This clonotype was found a few times. V gene TRBV9 combines with J gene TRBJ2-7; D gene uncertain. Trimming left V 0 bases short and J 7 bases short, with 17 bases between. The CDR3 length is 15 residues. The germline V gene has CDR1 SGDLS and CDR2 YYNGEE. CDR3 nucleotide sequence: TGTGCCAGCAGCGTAGGCGCAATCTCCTACAATGAGCAGTACTTC. This sequence encodes CASSVGAISYNEQYF.

The V gene is TRBV4-3, the J gene TRBJ2-7, with D unclear. This CDR3 contains 15 residues. V was clipped by 0 bases and J by 1 base, with 10 bases between them. CDR1 is LGHNA and CDR2 is YSLEER in the germline V gene. For the CDR3, the DNA is TGCGCCAGCAGCCAAGATCGTGGGAATTCCTACGAGCAGTACTTC. This gives the protein CASSQDRGNSYEQYF.

The chain links TRBV12-3 or TRBV12-4 to TRBJ2-7; D might be TRBD1 or TRBD2, each matching 5 bases. Trimming stripped 5 bases from V and 0 bases from J, with 14 bases between. The length of the CDR3 is 15 residues. The CDR3 spells CASSHRDASSYEQYF. The DNA of the CDR3 is TGTGCCAGCAGTCACCGGGACGCGAGCTCCTACGAGCAGTACTTC.

The chain employs TRBV20-1 and TRBJ2-5; 10 bases are a match to TRBD2. From germline, CDR1 is DFQATT and CDR2 SNEGSKA (reference sequence). Trimming removed 3 bases from V and 11 bases from J; junction bases left unmatched: 15. This CDR3 comprises 15 residues. CDR3 sequence (DNA): TGCAGTGCTAGCCAAACTAGCGGGACTAACAATGAGCAGTACTTC. Translation gives CSASQTSGTNNEQYF.

This clonotype showed up just once. The V and J genes are TRBV3-1 and TRBJ1-2; possibly TRBD1 for D (6 bases). The CDR3 loop spans 16 amino acids. V dropped 0 bases and J dropped 10 bases, with 21 bases sitting between them. The germline gives CDR1 LGHDT, CDR2 YNNKEL (reference sequence). The chain's CDR3 is CASSQEGGRSMHDYTF. The CDR3 DNA reads as TGTGCCAGCAGCCAAGAGGGGGGCAGGAGTATGCATGACTACACCTTC.

The chain uses TRBV7-9 and TRBJ1-1; 10 positions match TRBD1. This CDR3 spans 16 amino acids. J lost 0 bases, V lost 5 bases, and 6 bases had no gene match. CDR1 and CDR2 (germline): SEHNR, FQNEAQ (reference sequence). The CDR3 reads CASSERQGAMNTEAFF. Here the CDR3 DNA reads TGTGCCAGCAGCGAACGACAGGGGGCCATGAACACTGAAGCTTTCTTT.

In its sample, this clonotype was seen a few times. The rearrangement links TRBV11-2 to TRBJ2-1; TRBD2 agrees at 14 bases. Germline V lookup: CDR1 SGHAT, CDR2 FQNNGV. This CDR3 spans 19 amino acids. Trimming at V came to 0 bases and at J to 5 bases, leaving 9 bases not matched to a gene. The CDR3 region has the DNA TGTGCCAGCAGCTTAGACACATTCGGGACTAGCGGGAGAAACAATGAGCAGTTCTTC. Encoded protein: CASSLDTFGTSGRNNEQFF. The complete variable domain, with remaining parts taken from reference TRBV11-2 and TRBJ2-1, reads EAGVAQSPRYKIIEKRQSVAFWCNPISGHATLYWYQQILGQGPKLLIQFQNNGVVDDSQLPKDRFSAERLKGVDSTLKIQPAKLEDSAVYLCASSLDTFGTSGRNNEQFFGPGTRLTVL.

V is TRBV11-2 and J is TRBJ1-1, with D possibly being TRBD1 (5 bases). Germline values: CDR1 SGHAT, CDR2 FQNNGV. The length of the CDR3 is 16 residues. The V end was cut by 1 base, the J end by 1 base, with 13 bases between. CDR3: CASSLVAWDSNTEAFF. The CDR3 nucleotides are TGTGCCAGCAGCTTAGTTGCCTGGGACTCGAACACTGAAGCTTTCTTT.

This clonotype was detected a few times. J is TRBJ1-2 and V is TRBV7-9; 11 nucleotides align to TRBD1. Trimming cost V 5 bases and J 3 bases; bases outside gene matches: 11. CDR1 SEHNR and CDR2 FQNEAQ come from the germline V gene (reference sequence). This CDR3 is 17 amino acids long. The CDR3 DNA reads as TGTGCCAGCAGCGCCGGGACAGGGGGTGGTGTTGACTATGGCTACACCTTC. Its protein product is CASSAGTGGGVDYGYTF.

The CDR3 coding sequence is TGTGCCAGCAGCCCTACGGACAGGGGAGGGGAGACCCAGTACTTC. Its protein product is CASSPTDRGGETQYF. The chain recombines TRBV9 with TRBJ2-5, with TRBD1 identical over 9 bases. The CDR3 runs to 15 residues. Trimming cost V 4 bases and J 5 bases; bases outside gene matches: 9. Germline loops: CDR1 SGDLS, CDR2 YYNGEE.

The V and J genes are TRBV6-1 and TRBJ1-5; no reliable D call. V lost 6 bases and J lost 3, with 24 bases in between. This CDR3 spans 18 amino acids. Germline V gives CDR1 MNHNS, CDR2 SASEGT. The CDR3 is CASSERSFPAVSNQPQHF. The CDR3, as DNA: TGTGCCAGCAGCGAGAGGAGCTTTCCGGCAGTCTCCAATCAGCCCCAGCATTTT.

This clonotype turned up a few times. The V call is TRBV24-1, the J call TRBJ1-5; no clear D. Per germline, CDR1 KGHDR and CDR2 SFDVKD. V was trimmed by 6 bases and J by 7 bases, leaving 12 bases between them. CDR3 length equals 13 residues. In DNA form, the CDR3 reads TGTGCCACCAGTTCTGGGGTAGGGCAGCCCCAGCATTTT. Translation: CATSSGVGQPQHF.

This chain uses TRBV7-8 with TRBJ2-3; D may correspond to TRBD1 or TRBD2 (5 bases each). This CDR3 is 16 amino acids long. The ends were cut back, 5 bases at V and 3 bases at J, with 18 bases in the middle. Looked up from germline, CDR1 is SGHVS and CDR2 is FQNEAQ. The DNA for the CDR3 is TGTGCCAGCAGCCCCCCCCTGGGGGTTAGGACAGATACGCAGTATTTT. Protein: CASSPPLGVRTDTQYF.

This clonotype was counted between two and nine times. The chain employs TRBV12-3 or TRBV12-4 and TRBJ2-7; possibly TRBD1 for D (6 bases). The CDR3 sequence is 15 residues long. The V gene lost 5 bases and the J gene lost 2 bases, with 16 bases spanning the gap. This CDR3 is CASSKLTGQTYEQYF. CDR3 sequence (DNA): TGTGCCAGCAGTAAACTAACGGGACAAACCTACGAGCAGTACTTC.